What follows describes a single TCR beta chain. As yet, its antigen is unknown. This sample stems from a study of beta chain features in type 1 diabetes. Study-wide points: VDJ junctions from patients with type 1 diabetes contained fewer insertions and more deletions. There was a moderate but significant shortening of TCRB CDR3s in all four CD4+ subsets of Type 1 diabetes patients.

The CDR3 covers 17 residues. Trimming stripped 3 bases from V and 0 bases from J, with 13 bases between. Per the germline V gene, CDR1 is SGHDT and CDR2 is YYEEEE. The whole isolated RNA underwent reverse transcription, so sequencing captured expressed TCRB transcripts. The table came from immunoSEQ multiplex PCR; TCRdb's copy has only in-frame clones and leaves some out. The sample has a few hundred thousand clones; around 10% are singletons. The chain recombines TRBV5-6 with TRBJ2-6, with D perhaps assigned TRBD1 or TRBD2 (5 bases each). The material sequenced was central memory CD4+ T cells from blood. This sequence originates from a man aged 30 to 45 with type 1 diabetes. DNA of the CDR3: TGTGCCAGCAGCTGGAGGACACTCCACTCTGGGGCCAACGTCCTGACTTTC. Its translation is CASSWRTLHSGANVLTF.